This TCR beta chain derives from a study of blood T cell repertoires in COVID-19. Study context: The origin of the acute and convalescent COVID-19 samples was the United States, Italy and Spain.

In the original analysis: The authors estimated nucleated cell counts from reference gene primer amplification. Clones were read by immunoSEQ multiplex PCR, and TCRdb kept only the in-frame ones, dropping some. V, J and clone size are taken as reported in that table, and D and trimming were inferred from the DNA itself. The data contain around 470,000 clones, 89% of them seen just once; the ten biggest clones take up 0.8% to 0.9%. This CDR3 region has 16 residues. Germline V gene data show CDR1 as SGHTA and CDR2 as FQGTGA. With 1 base clipped from V and 4 bases from J, the junction kept 10 bases outside the gene matches. While infection was still active, Seattle patients were enrolled and then followed longitudinally.

The clonotype comes from a man younger than 35 with COVID-19, enrolled during active disease. The rearrangement uses TRBV7-3 and TRBJ2-7; 7 positions match TRBD1. The sequencing sample was made of peripheral blood. This chain's CDR3 is CASSLKRDRLAYEQYF. CDR3 nucleotide sequence: TGTGCCAGCAGCTTAAAACGGGACAGACTCGCGTACGAGCAGTACTTC.